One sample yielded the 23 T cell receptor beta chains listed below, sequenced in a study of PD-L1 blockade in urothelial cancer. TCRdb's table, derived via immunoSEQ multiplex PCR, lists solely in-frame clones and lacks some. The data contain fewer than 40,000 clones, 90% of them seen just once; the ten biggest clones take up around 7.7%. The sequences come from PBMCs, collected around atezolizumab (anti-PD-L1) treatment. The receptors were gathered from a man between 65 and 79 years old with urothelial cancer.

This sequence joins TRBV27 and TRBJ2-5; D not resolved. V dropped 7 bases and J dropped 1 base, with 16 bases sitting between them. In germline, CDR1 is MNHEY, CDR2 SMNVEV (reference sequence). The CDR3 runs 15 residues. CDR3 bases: TGTGCCAGCATGAGGAACCCAGCTCTCCAAGAGACCCAGTACTTC. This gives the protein CASMRNPALQETQYF.

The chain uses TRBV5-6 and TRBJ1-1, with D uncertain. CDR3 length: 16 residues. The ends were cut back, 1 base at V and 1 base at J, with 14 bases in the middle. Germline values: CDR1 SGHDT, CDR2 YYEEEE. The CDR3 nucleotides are TGTGCCAGCAGCTTGTACGGGGTTAGGGCGAACACTGAAGCTTTCTTT. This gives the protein CASSLYGVRANTEAFF.

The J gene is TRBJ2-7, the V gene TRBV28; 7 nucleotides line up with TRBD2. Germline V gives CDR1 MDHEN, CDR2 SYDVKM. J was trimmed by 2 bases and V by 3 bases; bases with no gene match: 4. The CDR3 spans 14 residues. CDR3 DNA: TGTGCCAGCAGTTTCGCAGGGACTACCTACGAGCAGTACTTC. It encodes CASSFAGTTYEQYF.

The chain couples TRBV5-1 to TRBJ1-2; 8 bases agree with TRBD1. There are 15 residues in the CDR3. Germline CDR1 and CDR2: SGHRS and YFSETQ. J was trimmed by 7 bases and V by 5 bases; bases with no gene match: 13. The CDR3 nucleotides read TGCGCCAGCAGAAAGGTCGGACAGGGAGTAACTGGCTACACCTTC. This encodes CASRKVGQGVTGYTF.

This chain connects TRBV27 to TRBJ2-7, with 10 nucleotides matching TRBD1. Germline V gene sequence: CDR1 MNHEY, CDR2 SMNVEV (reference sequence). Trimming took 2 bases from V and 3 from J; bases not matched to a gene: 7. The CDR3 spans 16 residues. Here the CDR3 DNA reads TGTGCCAGCAGTTTAAGAGCGACAGGGGGCATCTACGAGCAGTACTTC. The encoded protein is CASSLRATGGIYEQYF.

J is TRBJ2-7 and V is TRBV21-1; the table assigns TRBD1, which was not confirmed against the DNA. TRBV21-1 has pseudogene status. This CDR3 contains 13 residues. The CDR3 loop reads CASSRKGHYEQYF. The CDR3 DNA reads TGTGCCAGCAGCAGGAAGGGGCACTACGAGCAGTACTTC.

The CDR3 region is CASKTGASEQYF. The DNA of the CDR3 is TGTGCCAGTAAAACAGGGGCCAGCGAGCAGTACTTC. The rearrangement joins TRBV19 to TRBJ2-7, with 7 bases matching TRBD1. The V gene's germline CDR1 is LNHDA and CDR2 SQIVND (reference sequence). V shed 7 bases and J 6 bases; nucleotides not matched to a gene: 6. CDR3 length: 12 amino acids.

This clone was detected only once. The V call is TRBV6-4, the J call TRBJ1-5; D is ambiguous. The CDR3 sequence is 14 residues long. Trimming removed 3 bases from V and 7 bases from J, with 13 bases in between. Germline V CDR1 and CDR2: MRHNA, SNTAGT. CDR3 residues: CASSEVASRQPQHF. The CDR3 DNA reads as TGTGCCAGCAGTGAGGTCGCCTCACGGCAGCCCCAGCATTTT.

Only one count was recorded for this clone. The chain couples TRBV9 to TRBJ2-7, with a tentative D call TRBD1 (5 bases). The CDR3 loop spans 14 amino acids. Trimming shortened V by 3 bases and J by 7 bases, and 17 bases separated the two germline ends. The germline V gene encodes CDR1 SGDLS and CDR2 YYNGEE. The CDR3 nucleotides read TGTGCCAGCAGCGCCCTAGGGGTGGCGGAGGAGCAGTACTTC. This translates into CASSALGVAEEQYF.

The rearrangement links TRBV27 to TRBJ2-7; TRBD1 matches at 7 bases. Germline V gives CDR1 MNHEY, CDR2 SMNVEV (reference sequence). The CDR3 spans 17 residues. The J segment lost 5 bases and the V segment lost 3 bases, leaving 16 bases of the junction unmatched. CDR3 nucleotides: TGTGCCAGCAGTTTGTCGCCCGGGACAGCCAAACCCCACGAGCAGTACTTC. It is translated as CASSLSPGTAKPHEQYF.

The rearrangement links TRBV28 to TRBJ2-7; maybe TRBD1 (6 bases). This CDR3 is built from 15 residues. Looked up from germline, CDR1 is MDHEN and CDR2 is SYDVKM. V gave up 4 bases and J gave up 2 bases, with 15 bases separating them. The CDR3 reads CASSSSRDNAYEQYF. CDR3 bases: TGTGCCAGCAGTTCCAGCCGGGACAACGCCTACGAGCAGTACTTC. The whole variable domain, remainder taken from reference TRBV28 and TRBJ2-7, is DVKVTQSSRYLVKRTGEKVFLECVQDMDHENMFWYRQDPGLGLRLIYFSYDVKMKEKGDIPEGYSVSREKKERFSLILESASTNQTSMYLCASSSSRDNAYEQYFGPGTRLTVT.

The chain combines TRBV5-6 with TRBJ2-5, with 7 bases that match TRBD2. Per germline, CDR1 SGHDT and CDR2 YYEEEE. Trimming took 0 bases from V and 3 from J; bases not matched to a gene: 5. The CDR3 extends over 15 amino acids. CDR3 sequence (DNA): TGTGCCAGCAGCTTGGAGTCGGCGGGAGAAGAGACCCAGTACTTC. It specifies CASSLESAGEETQYF.

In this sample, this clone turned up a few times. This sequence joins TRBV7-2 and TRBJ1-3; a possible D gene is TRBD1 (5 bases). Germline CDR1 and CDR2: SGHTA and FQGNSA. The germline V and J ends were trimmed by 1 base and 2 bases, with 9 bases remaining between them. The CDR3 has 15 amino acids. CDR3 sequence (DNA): TGTGCCAGCAGCTTAGATCTGGGGCCTGGAAACACCATATATTTT. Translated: CASSLDLGPGNTIYF.

The CDR3 coding sequence is TGTGCCAGCAGTCCTTTAGTAGACACCGGGGAGCTGTTTTTT. Residues: CASSPLVDTGELFF. The chain combines TRBV7-9 with TRBJ2-2; D gene uncertain. Germline lookup yields CDR1 SEHNR and CDR2 FQNEAQ (reference sequence). This CDR3 region has 14 residues. Between the trimmed V and J ends, which lost 6 bases and 3 bases, there was a span of 11 bases.

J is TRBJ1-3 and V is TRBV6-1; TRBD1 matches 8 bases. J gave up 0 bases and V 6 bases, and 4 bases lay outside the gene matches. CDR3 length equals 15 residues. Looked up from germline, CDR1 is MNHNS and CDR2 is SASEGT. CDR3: CASRDDRGSGNTIYF. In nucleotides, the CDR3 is TGTGCCAGCAGAGACGACAGGGGCTCTGGAAACACCATATATTTT.

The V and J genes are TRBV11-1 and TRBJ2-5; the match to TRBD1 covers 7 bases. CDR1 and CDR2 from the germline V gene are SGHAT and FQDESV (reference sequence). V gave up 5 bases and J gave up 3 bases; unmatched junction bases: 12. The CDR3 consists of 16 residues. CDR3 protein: CASSPLRGQGEETQYF. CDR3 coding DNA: TGTGCCAGCAGCCCACTGAGGGGGCAAGGGGAAGAGACCCAGTACTTC.

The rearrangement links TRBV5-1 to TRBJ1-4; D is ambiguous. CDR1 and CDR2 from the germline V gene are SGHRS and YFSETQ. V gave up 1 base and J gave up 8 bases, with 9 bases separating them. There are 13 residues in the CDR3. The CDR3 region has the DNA TGCGCCAGCAGCTTGCGTCCGGGGGAAAAACTGTTTTTT. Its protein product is CASSLRPGEKLFF.

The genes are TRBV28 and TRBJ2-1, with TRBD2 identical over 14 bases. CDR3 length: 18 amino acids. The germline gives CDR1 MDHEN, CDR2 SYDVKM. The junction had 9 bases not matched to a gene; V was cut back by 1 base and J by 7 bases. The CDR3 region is CASSLSQGLAGVLNEQFF. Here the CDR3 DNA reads TGTGCCAGCAGTTTATCGCAGGGACTAGCGGGAGTCTTAAATGAGCAGTTCTTC.

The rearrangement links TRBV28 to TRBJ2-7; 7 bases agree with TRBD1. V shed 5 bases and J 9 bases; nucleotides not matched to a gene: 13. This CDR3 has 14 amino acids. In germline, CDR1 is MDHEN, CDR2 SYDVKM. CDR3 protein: CASSRQGRAGSQYF. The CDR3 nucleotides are TGTGCCAGCAGTAGACAGGGCCGCGCAGGGTCGCAGTACTTC.

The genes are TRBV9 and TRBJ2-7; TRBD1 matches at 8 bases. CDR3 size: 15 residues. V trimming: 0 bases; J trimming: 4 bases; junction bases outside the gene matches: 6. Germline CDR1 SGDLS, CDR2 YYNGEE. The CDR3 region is CASSVGQGPNYEQYF. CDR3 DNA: TGTGCCAGCAGCGTAGGACAGGGGCCGAATTACGAGCAGTACTTC. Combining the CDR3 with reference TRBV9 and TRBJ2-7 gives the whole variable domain DSGVTQTPKHLITATGQRVTLRCSPRSGDLSVYWYQQSLDQGLQFLIQYYNGEERAKGNILERFSAQQFPDLHSELNLSSLELGDSALYFCASSVGQGPNYEQYFGPGTRLTVT.

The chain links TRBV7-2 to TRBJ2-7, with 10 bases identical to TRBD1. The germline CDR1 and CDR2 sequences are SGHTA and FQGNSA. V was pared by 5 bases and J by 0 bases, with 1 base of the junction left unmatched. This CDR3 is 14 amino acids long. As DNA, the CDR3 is TGTGCCAGCAGCCGGACAGGGGGCTCCTACGAGCAGTACTTC. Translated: CASSRTGGSYEQYF.

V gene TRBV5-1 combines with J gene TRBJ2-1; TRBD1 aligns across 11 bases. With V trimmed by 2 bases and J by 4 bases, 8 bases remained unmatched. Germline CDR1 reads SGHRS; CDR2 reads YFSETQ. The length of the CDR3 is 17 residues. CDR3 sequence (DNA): TGCGCCAGCAGCTTTACGACCGGGACAGGGGGTTACAATGAGCAGTTCTTC. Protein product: CASSFTTGTGGYNEQFF.

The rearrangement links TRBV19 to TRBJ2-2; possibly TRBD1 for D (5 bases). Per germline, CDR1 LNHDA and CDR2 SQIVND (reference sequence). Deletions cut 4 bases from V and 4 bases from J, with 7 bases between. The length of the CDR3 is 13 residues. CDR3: CASSTQGTGELFF. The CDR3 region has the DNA TGTGCCAGTAGTACTCAGGGCACCGGGGAGCTGTTTTTT.